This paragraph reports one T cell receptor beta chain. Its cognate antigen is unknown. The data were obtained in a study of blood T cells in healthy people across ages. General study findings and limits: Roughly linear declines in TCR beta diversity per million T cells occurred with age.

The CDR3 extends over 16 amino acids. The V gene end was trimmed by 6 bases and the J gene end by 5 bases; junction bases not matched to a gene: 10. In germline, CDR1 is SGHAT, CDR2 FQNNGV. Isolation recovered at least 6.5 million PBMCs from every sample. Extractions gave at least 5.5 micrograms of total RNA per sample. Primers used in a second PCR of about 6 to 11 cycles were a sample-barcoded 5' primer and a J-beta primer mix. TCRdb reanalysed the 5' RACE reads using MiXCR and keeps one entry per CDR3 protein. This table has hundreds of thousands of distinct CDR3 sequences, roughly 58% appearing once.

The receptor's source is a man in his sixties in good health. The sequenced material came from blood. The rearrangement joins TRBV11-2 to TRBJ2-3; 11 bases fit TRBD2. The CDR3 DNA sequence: TGTGCCAGCAGTCCTAATAGCGGGGGGGCGGGAGATACGCAGTATTTT. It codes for CASSPNSGGAGDTQYF.